The rows below give T cell receptor beta chains drawn from one sample of a study of cytomegalovirus exposure and HLA in healthy donors. Assay used: immunoSEQ multiplex PCR; TCRdb lists only in-frame clones, some missing. The table has about 180,000 clones, about 82% seen once; the top ten hold roughly 1.6%. The material sequenced was PBMCs. Receptors were obtained from a man younger than 30 in good health and CMV-seronegative. Each CDR3 is given with its conserved first and last residue. D genes are given only for firm matches. Not every row has a clone size; where given, it reads once, few, many or a size class.

abundance	v_gene	j_gene	len	d_gene	CDR3aa	CDR3nt
-	TRBV7-8	TRBJ1-4	15	-	CASSSRGGAGEKLFF	TGTGCCAGCAGCTCGAGGGGGGGGGCTGGTGAAAAACTGTTTTTT
-	TRBV19	TRBJ2-3	15	TRBD2	CASSLGTSGGDTQYF	TGTGCCAGTAGTCTCGGGACTAGTGGAGGTGATACGCAGTATTTT
-	TRBV4-2	TRBJ2-3	17	TRBD1	CASSQDGQGATTDTQYF	TGTGCCAGCAGCCAAGATGGCCAGGGGGCGACCACAGATACGCAGTATTTT
few	TRBV19	TRBJ2-6	16	-	CASSPQRVSGANVLTF	TGTGCCAGTAGTCCCCAAAGAGTCTCTGGGGCCAACGTCCTGACTTTC
-	TRBV7-3	TRBJ2-3	16	TRBD2	CASSTRTSGGTDTQYF	TGTGCCAGCAGCACCCGGACTAGCGGGGGCACAGATACGCAGTATTTT
once	TRBV28	TRBJ2-2	14	-	CASSFPRGRGELFF	TGTGCCAGCAGTTTCCCGAGAGGGCGCGGGGAGCTGTTTTTT
-	TRBV27	TRBJ2-1	15	-	CASLPRAGSYNEQFF	TGTGCCAGCCTCCCCCGGGCGGGATCCTACAATGAGCAGTTCTTC
-	TRBV29-1	TRBJ2-3	17	TRBD2	CSVSSSSGRAGTDTQYF	TGCAGCGTCTCCTCGTCTAGCGGGAGGGCCGGCACAGATACGCAGTATTTT
-	TRBV18	TRBJ2-7	16	-	CASSPGAAPTPYEQYF	TGTGCCAGCTCACCCGGCGCGGCCCCAACCCCCTACGAGCAGTACTTC
-	TRBV28	TRBJ1-5	17	-	CASSNDRLFHSNQPQHF	TGTGCCAGCAGCAACGACAGACTGTTCCATAGCAATCAGCCCCAGCATTTT
-	TRBV7-8	TRBJ2-1	16	TRBD1	CASSYQGGWVNNEQFF	TGTGCCAGCAGCTATCAAGGGGGCTGGGTTAACAATGAGCAGTTCTTC
-	TRBV7-9	TRBJ1-6	14	TRBD1	CASSLQGGNSPLHF	TGTGCCAGCAGCCTCCAGGGGGGAAATTCACCCCTCCACTTT
-	TRBV6-6	TRBJ1-2	16	-	CASSYPEAPSPEDYTF	TGTGCCAGCAGTTACCCGGAAGCCCCCAGCCCAGAGGACTACACCTTC
once	TRBV30	TRBJ1-3	17	-	CAWSTTGTLGTGNTIYF	TGTGCCTGGAGCACCACCGGGACATTGGGGACTGGAAACACCATATATTTT
-	TRBV28	TRBJ1-1	11	TRBD1	CASSRTGEAFF	TGTGCCAGCAGCCGGACAGGAGAAGCTTTCTTT
-	TRBV18	TRBJ1-1	13	-	CASSPGQSPEAFF	TGTGCCAGCTCGCCAGGACAGTCCCCTGAAGCTTTCTTT
-	TRBV11-2	TRBJ1-1	14	TRBD1	CASSSGQGNTEAFF	TGTGCCAGCAGTTCGGGACAGGGGAACACTGAAGCTTTCTTT